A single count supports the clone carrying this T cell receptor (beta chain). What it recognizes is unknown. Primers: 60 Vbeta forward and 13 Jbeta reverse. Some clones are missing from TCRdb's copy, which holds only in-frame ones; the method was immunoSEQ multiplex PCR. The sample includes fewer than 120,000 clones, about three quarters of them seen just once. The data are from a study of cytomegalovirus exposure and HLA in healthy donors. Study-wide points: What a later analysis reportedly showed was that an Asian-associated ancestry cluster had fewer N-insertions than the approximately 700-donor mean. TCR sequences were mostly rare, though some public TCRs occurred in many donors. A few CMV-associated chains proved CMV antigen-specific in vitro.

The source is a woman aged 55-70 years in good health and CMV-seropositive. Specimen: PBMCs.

The CDR3 protein is CAVAGTENTGNTIYF. The DNA of the CDR3 is TGTGCCGTAGCCGGGACAGAAAATACTGGAAACACCATATATTTT. The V and J genes are TRBV6-1 and TRBJ1-3, with 7 nucleotides matching TRBD1. The CDR3 sequence is 15 residues long. The germline gives CDR1 MNHNS, CDR2 SASEGT. V lost 11 bases, J lost 2 bases, and 12 bases stayed unmatched.